This record looks at one TCR beta chain sequence and its context. The record originates from a study of blood T cell repertoires in COVID-19. Study-wide background: The study drew acute and convalescent COVID-19 samples from the United States, Italy and Spain. The analysed material was cDNA or gDNA that came from T cells, B-cell-depleted T cells, or PBMCs.

In the original analysis: Amplification of reference gene primers provided the estimated nucleated cell counts. Sequenced by immunoSEQ multiplex PCR; TCRdb stores in-frame clones only, minus some. The V and J calls and clone size are taken from that table; D and trimming were inferred from the DNA. The data contain around 120,000 clones, 60% to 85% of them singletons. This CDR3 has 14 residues. V lost 5 bases and J lost 4; bases outside the gene matches: 3. Germline assignment: CDR1 MNHEY and CDR2 SVGEGT. The rearrangement links TRBV6-2 or TRBV6-3 to TRBJ1-4; 8 bases match TRBD1. The sample was peripheral blood. This receptor was obtained from a man between 65 and 85 years old with acute or convalescent COVID-19. As DNA, the CDR3 is TGTGCCAGCAGTCGCGGACAGGGTAATGAAAAACTGTTTTTT. This translates into CASSRGQGNEKLFF.